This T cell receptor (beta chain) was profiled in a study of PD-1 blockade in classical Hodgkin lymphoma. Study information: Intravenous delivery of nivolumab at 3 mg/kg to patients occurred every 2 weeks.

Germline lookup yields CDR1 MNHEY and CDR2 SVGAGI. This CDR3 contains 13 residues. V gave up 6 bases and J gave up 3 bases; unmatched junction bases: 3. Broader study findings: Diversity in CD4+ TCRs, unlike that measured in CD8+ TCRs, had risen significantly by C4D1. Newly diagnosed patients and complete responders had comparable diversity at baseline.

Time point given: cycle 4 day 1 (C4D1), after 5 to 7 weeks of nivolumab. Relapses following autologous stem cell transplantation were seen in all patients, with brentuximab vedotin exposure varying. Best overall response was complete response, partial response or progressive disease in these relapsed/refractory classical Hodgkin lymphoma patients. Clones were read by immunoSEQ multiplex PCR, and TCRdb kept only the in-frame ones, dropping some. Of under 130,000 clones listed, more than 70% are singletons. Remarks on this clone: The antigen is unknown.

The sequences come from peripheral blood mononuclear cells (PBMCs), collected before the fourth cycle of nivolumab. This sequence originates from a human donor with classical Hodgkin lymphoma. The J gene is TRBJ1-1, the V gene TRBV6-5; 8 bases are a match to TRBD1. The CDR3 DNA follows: TGTGCCAGCAGAACAGGGGGGTACACTGAAGCTTTCTTT. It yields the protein CASRTGGYTEAFF.